These 26 T cell receptor beta chains were all obtained from the same sample, sequenced in a study of CD8 T cells in ankylosing spondylitis. TCRdb independently ran MiXCR on the 5' RACE reads; one entry per CDR3 protein. The table shows fewer than 25,000 distinct CDR3 sequences, with 10% to 15% occurring only once. The specimen sequenced was blood. These TCRs come from a male donor with ankylosing spondylitis or in good health (not recorded which).

The rearrangement joins TRBV12-5 to TRBJ1-5; 9 nucleotides agree with TRBD1. In germline, CDR1 is LGHNT, CDR2 FRNRAP. This CDR3 spans 15 amino acids. Germline trimming cut 6 bases from V and 7 bases from J; bases unmatched to any gene: 10. CDR3 DNA sequence: TGTGCTAGTGGGGGACCGGGACAGGGTCAACAGCCCCAGCATTTT. As protein: CASGGPGQGQQPQHF.

This clonotype turned up a few times. The rearrangement links TRBV3-1 to TRBJ2-5; no firm D call. Germline V gene sequence: CDR1 LGHDT, CDR2 YNNKEL (reference sequence). V lost 2 bases and J 5 bases, leaving 6 bases between the germline ends. This CDR3 spans 12 amino acids. The DNA of the CDR3 is TGTGCCAGCAGCCAACACGGCGAGACCCAGTACTTC. Translating it yields CASSQHGETQYF.

V and J are TRBV10-3 and TRBJ2-2, with a tentative D call TRBD1 (6 bases). CDR3 length: 13 residues. V dropped 10 bases and J dropped 2 bases, with 11 bases sitting between them. CDR1 is ENHRY, CDR2 SYGVKD, per germline. CDR3 in amino acids: CASTGQNTGELFF. The CDR3 bases are TGTGCCAGCACGGGACAAAACACCGGGGAGCTGTTTTTT.

This clonotype was detected ten times or more. This chain uses TRBV7-2 with TRBJ2-7; 10 bases line up with TRBD1. The CDR3 covers 17 residues. Trimming cost V 0 bases and J 3 bases; bases outside gene matches: 8. The germline CDR1 and CDR2 sequences are SGHTA and FQGNSA. CDR3 amino acids: CASSLAKSGQGVYEQYF. CDR3 in DNA: TGTGCCAGCAGCTTAGCAAAATCCGGACAGGGGGTCTACGAGCAGTACTTC.

This clonotype appeared many times. The rearrangement links TRBV30 to TRBJ2-1; 9 bases line up with TRBD2. The CDR3 is 15 residues long. The ends lost 4 bases at V and 7 bases at J; junction bases unmatched: 11. Germline-derived CDR1 and CDR2 are GTSNPN and SVGIG (reference sequence). The CDR3 protein is CAWTAKVGLANEQFF. CDR3 DNA sequence: TGTGCCTGGACCGCCAAGGTGGGACTAGCTAATGAGCAGTTCTTC.

This clonotype was counted at least ten times. The rearrangement links TRBV29-1 to TRBJ1-1; TRBD1 matches at 7 bases. This CDR3 region has 11 residues. With V trimmed by 4 bases and J by 5 bases, 1 base remained unmatched. Germline V gene sequence: CDR1 SQVTM, CDR2 ANQGSEA. For the CDR3, the DNA is TGCAGCGTTGCCAGGGGGACTGAAGCTTTCTTT. The encoded protein is CSVARGTEAFF.

This chain uses TRBV20-1 with TRBJ2-1; a weak D match, TRBD2 (5 bases). Trimming pared 6 bases from V and 5 bases from J, leaving 17 bases between. The CDR3 covers 14 residues. The germline V gene has CDR1 DFQATT and CDR2 SNEGSKA (reference sequence). This CDR3 is CSAKDWLANNEQFF. CDR3 coding DNA: TGCAGTGCCAAGGACTGGCTGGCCAACAATGAGCAGTTCTTC.

This clonotype was found a few times. The V gene is TRBV12-3 or TRBV12-4, the J gene TRBJ2-1; no clear D gene. The CDR3 extends over 19 amino acids. The V end was cut by 2 bases, the J end by 0 bases, with 20 bases between. CDR3 nucleotides: TGTGCCAGCAGTTTACCCCGCCCCCTTGGGGTGGGCTCCTACAATGAGCAGTTCTTC. It encodes CASSLPRPLGVGSYNEQFF.

This chain links TRBV28 with TRBJ1-5, with 7 bases fitting TRBD1. The germline CDR1 and CDR2 sequences are MDHEN and SYDVKM. The junction had 7 bases not matched to a gene; V was cut back by 5 bases and J by 6 bases. This CDR3 is 14 amino acids long. Here the CDR3 DNA reads TGTGCCAGCAGTCGTGACAGGGACAGTCAGCCCCAGCATTTT. Protein: CASSRDRDSQPQHF. The full variable domain, with the rest looked up from reference TRBV28 and TRBJ1-5, is DVKVTQSSRYLVKRTGEKVFLECVQDMDHENMFWYRQDPGLGLRLIYFSYDVKMKEKGDIPEGYSVSREKKERFSLILESASTNQTSMYLCASSRDRDSQPQHFGDGTRLSIL.

The chain uses TRBV10-3 and TRBJ1-2; D might be TRBD1 (5 bases). The CDR3 extends over 14 amino acids. Looked up from germline, CDR1 is ENHRY and CDR2 is SYGVKD. The ends were cut back, 10 bases at V and 4 bases at J, with 19 bases in the middle. The CDR3 nucleotides are TGTGCCACTGCCCCTACAGGCTTCTCCTATGGCTACACCTTC. Its translation: CATAPTGFSYGYTF.

This clonotype was recorded many times. This rearrangement joins TRBV3-1 to TRBJ2-1; no definite D call. The CDR3 consists of 11 residues. Germline V gene data show CDR1 as LGHDT and CDR2 as YNNKEL (reference sequence). Trimming pared 4 bases from V and 8 bases from J, leaving 6 bases between. In DNA form, the CDR3 reads TGTGCCAGCAGCCGGGTGTATGAGCAGTTCTTC. The encoded protein is CASSRVYEQFF.

Many counts were recorded for this clonotype. At one end, the junction sequence differs from germline, possibly due to a read error. This sequence joins TRBV28 and TRBJ1-4, with TRBD1 matching 9 bases. CDR3 length: 13 amino acids. Germline V gene data show CDR1 as MDHEN and CDR2 as SYDVKM. DNA for the CDR3: TGTGCCAGCAGCCCTCACCCTAGGACAGGGGCCCTTTTT. Translated, it gives CASSPHPRTGALF.

The rearrangement uses TRBV18 and TRBJ2-7; 9 bases are shared with TRBD1. Germline V gene data show CDR1 as KGHSH and CDR2 as LQKENI. V dropped 6 bases and J dropped 6; count of bases not matched to a gene: 6. The CDR3 loop spans 13 amino acids. CDR3: CASSRTGETEQYV. Here the CDR3 DNA reads TGTGCCAGCTCGCGGACAGGGGAAACCGAGCAGTACGTC.

This clonotype showed up many times. V usage is TRBV12-3 or TRBV12-4 and J usage is TRBJ2-1, with a possible D match to TRBD2 (6 bases). CDR3 length equals 16 residues. Trimming cost V 5 bases and J 4 bases, with 18 bases left between them. The CDR3 DNA follows: TGTGCCAGCAGTGGACTTGGAGCGGGCCAATACAATGAGCAGTTCTTC. Encoded protein: CASSGLGAGQYNEQFF.

The V gene is TRBV9, the J gene TRBJ2-2; TRBD1 or TRBD2 may be the D gene (5 bases each). This CDR3 contains 17 residues. V was cut by 0 bases and J by 4 bases, with 16 bases left in between. Germline values: CDR1 SGDLS, CDR2 YYNGEE. CDR3: CASSVASGQGPTGELFF. For the CDR3, the DNA is TGTGCCAGCAGCGTAGCAAGTGGGCAGGGACCCACCGGGGAGCTGTTTTTT.

This chain links TRBV20-1 with TRBJ2-7; D gene ambiguous. CDR3 length: 14 amino acids. With 1 base removed from V and 2 bases from J, the gap between germline ends came to 12 bases. Germline values: CDR1 DFQATT, CDR2 SNEGSKA (reference sequence). This CDR3 reads CSARGPGPPYEQYF. CDR3 sequence (DNA): TGCAGTGCTAGAGGTCCTGGTCCCCCCTACGAGCAGTACTTC.

The CDR3 coding sequence is TGTGCCAGCACCCCGGGGCCCATTCCCACCGGGGAGCTGTTTTTT. This gives the protein CASTPGPIPTGELFF. This chain joins TRBV2 and TRBJ2-2; possibly TRBD1 or TRBD2 for D (5 bases each). Trimming pared 7 bases from V and 4 bases from J, leaving 16 bases between. The germline CDR1 and CDR2 sequences are SNHLY and FYNNEI. CDR3 length: 15 amino acids.

There are many counts of this clonotype. This chain uses TRBV10-3 with TRBJ1-5; maybe TRBD1 (5 bases). The ends were cut back, 3 bases at V and 4 bases at J, with 7 bases in the middle. Germline lookup yields CDR1 ENHRY and CDR2 SYGVKD. This CDR3 has 13 amino acids. The CDR3 DNA is TGTGCCATCAGTGAAGGGGCGAATCAGCCCCAGCATTTT. Protein sequence: CAISEGANQPQHF.

This clonotype was observed many times. CDR3 DNA sequence: TGTGCCAGCAGCCAAGGGACTAGCGGGAGCACAGATACGCAGTATTTT. Translating gives CASSQGTSGSTDTQYF. The J gene is TRBJ2-3, the V gene TRBV4-2, with 11 positions matching TRBD2. The ends lost 1 base at V and 0 bases at J; junction bases unmatched: 0. This CDR3 has 16 residues. The V gene's germline CDR1 is LGHNA and CDR2 YNFKEQ.

The chain links TRBV20-1 to TRBJ2-1, with a possible D match to TRBD2 (6 bases). The germline gives CDR1 DFQATT, CDR2 SNEGSKA (reference sequence). Deletions cut 3 bases from V and 0 bases from J, with 18 bases between. The CDR3 is 17 amino acids. This chain's CDR3 is CSARRQGGPSSYNEQFF. Written as DNA, the CDR3 is TGCAGTGCTAGGAGGCAGGGAGGTCCCAGCTCCTACAATGAGCAGTTCTTC.

This clonotype was counted between two and nine times. The J gene is TRBJ2-7, the V gene TRBV28; no clear D gene. Deletions cut 3 bases from V and 3 bases from J, with 6 bases between. This CDR3 is built from 12 residues. Germline V gene lookup returns CDR1 MDHEN and CDR2 SYDVKM. CDR3: CASSFDGYEQYV. DNA of the CDR3: TGTGCCAGCAGTTTTGACGGCTACGAGCAGTACGTC.

This clonotype appeared many times. The rearrangement uses TRBV9 and TRBJ1-1, with no clear D. V lost 0 bases and J 3 bases, leaving 6 bases between the germline ends. The germline gives CDR1 SGDLS, CDR2 YYNGEE. The length of the CDR3 is 13 residues. Here the CDR3 reads CASSVAPHTEAFF. The CDR3 nucleotides are TGTGCCAGCAGCGTAGCCCCACACACTGAAGCTTTCTTT.

V and J are TRBV7-2 and TRBJ2-3; TRBD2 agrees at 10 bases. From germline, CDR1 is SGHTA and CDR2 FQGNSA. This CDR3 contains 17 residues. V shed 3 bases and J 2 bases; nucleotides not matched to a gene: 8. For the CDR3, the DNA is TGTGCCAGCAGCTTGAACTTAGCGGGAGGTTTCACAGATACGCAGTATTTT. Protein: CASSLNLAGGFTDTQYF.

This clonotype was seen ten or more times. This rearrangement joins TRBV15 to TRBJ2-2, with 8 bases matching TRBD2. Per the germline V gene, CDR1 is LNHNV and CDR2 is YYDKDF (reference sequence). Trimming cost V 5 bases and J 0 bases; bases outside gene matches: 2. This CDR3 has 15 residues. CDR3 in amino acids: CATSRGGANTGELFF. For the CDR3, the DNA is TGTGCCACCAGCCGGGGGGGGGCGAACACCGGGGAGCTGTTTTTT.

This clonotype was observed at least ten times. This chain links TRBV21-1 with TRBJ2-3. TRBV21-1 counts as a pseudogene. CDR3 length: 16 residues. The CDR3 coding sequence is TGTGCCAGCAGCAAAGGGATAAGGAGTAGCACAGATACGCAGTATTTT. Residues: CASSKGIRSSTDTQYF.

This clonotype showed up many times. The V gene is TRBV15, the J gene TRBJ2-5, with D maybe TRBD2 (5 bases). From germline, CDR1 is LNHNV and CDR2 YYDKDF (reference sequence). There are 15 residues in the CDR3. V gave up 0 bases and J gave up 1 base, with 9 bases separating them. The CDR3 DNA reads TGTGCCACCAGCAGAGATTGGAGCGGCCAAGAGACCCAGTACTTC. Residues: CATSRDWSGQETQYF. The full variable domain, completed using reference TRBV15 and TRBJ2-5, is DAMVIQNPRYQVTQFGKPVTLSCSQTLNHNVMYWYQQKSSQAPKLLFHYYDKDFNNEADTPDNFQSRRPNTSFCFLDIRSPGLGDTAMYLCATSRDWSGQETQYFGPGTRLLVL.